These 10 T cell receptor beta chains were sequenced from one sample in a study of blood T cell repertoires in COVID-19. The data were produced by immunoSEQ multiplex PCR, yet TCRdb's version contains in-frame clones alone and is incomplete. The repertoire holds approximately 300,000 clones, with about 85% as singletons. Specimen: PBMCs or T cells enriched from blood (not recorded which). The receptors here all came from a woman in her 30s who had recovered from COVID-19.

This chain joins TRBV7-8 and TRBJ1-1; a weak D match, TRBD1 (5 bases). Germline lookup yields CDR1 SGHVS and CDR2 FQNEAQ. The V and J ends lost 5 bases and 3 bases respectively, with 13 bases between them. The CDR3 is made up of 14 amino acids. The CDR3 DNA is TGTGCCAGCAGCACGGGGGACGGAGACACTGAAGCTTTCTTT. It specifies CASSTGDGDTEAFF.

The DNA of the CDR3 is TGTGCCAGCAGCCAGGAAGGGGCCACCGATCAGCCCCAGCATTTT. It is translated as CASSQEGATDQPQHF. The rearrangement links TRBV4-2 to TRBJ1-5; TRBD1 is a possible D gene (5 bases). The V gene's germline CDR1 is LGHNA and CDR2 YNFKEQ. The V gene lost 3 bases and the J gene lost 5 bases, with 14 bases spanning the gap. The CDR3 is made up of 15 amino acids.

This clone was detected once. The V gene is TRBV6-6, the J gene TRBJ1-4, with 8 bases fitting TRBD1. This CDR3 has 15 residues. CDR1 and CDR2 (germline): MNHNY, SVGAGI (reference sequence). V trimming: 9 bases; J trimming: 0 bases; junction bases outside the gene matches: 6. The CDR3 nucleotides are TGTGCCAGTGGTTTACAGGGGGCAACTAATGAAAAACTGTTTTTT. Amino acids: CASGLQGATNEKLFF.

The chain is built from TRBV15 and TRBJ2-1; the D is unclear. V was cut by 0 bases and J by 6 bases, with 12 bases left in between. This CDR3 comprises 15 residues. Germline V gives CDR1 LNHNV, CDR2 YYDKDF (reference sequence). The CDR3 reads CATSRDISKPNEQFF. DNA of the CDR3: TGTGCCACCAGCAGAGATATCTCCAAGCCCAATGAGCAGTTCTTC.

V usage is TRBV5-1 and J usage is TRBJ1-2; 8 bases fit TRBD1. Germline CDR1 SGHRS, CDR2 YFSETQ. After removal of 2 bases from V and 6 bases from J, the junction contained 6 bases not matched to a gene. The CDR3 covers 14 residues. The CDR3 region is CASSLDRGTNGYTF. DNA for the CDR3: TGCGCCAGCAGCTTAGACAGGGGTACCAATGGCTACACCTTC. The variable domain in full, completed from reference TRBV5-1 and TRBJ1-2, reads KAGVTQTPRYLIKTRGQQVTLSCSPISGHRSVSWYQQTPGQGLQFLFEYFSETQRNKGNFPGRFSGRQFSNSRSEMNVSTLELGDSALYLCASSLDRGTNGYTFGSGTRLTVV.

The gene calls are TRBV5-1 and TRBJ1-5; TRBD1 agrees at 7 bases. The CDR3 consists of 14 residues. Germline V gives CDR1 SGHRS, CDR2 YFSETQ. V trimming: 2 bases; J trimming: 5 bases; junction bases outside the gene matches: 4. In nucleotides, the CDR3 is TGCGCCAGCAGCTTTGGAGACAGGGATCAGCCCCAGCATTTT. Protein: CASSFGDRDQPQHF.

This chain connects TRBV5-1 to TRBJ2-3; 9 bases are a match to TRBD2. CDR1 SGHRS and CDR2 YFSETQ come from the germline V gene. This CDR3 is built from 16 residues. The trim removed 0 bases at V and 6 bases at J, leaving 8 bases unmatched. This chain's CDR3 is CASSLVSLTSGDTQYF. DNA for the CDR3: TGCGCCAGCAGCTTGGTTTCATTGACTAGCGGCGATACGCAGTATTTT.

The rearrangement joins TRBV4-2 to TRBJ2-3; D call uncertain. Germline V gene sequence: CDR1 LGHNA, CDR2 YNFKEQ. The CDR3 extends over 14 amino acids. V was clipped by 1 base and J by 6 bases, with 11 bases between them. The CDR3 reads CASSQGAPRDTQYF. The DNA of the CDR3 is TGTGCCAGCAGCCAAGGGGCTCCCCGGGATACGCAGTATTTT.

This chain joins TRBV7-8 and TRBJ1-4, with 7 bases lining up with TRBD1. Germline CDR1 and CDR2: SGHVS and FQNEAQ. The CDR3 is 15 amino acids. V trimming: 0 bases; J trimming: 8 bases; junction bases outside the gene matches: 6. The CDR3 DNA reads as TGTGCCAGCAGCTTAGCGAGGGGGCGCGGAGAAAAACTGTTTTTT. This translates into CASSLARGRGEKLFF.

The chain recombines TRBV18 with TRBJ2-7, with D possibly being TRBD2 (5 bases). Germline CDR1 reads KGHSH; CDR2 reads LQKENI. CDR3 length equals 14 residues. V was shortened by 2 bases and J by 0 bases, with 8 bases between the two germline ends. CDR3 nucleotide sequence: TGTGCCAGCTCACCATTCGGAGGCTCCTACGAGCAGTACTTC. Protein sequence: CASSPFGGSYEQYF.